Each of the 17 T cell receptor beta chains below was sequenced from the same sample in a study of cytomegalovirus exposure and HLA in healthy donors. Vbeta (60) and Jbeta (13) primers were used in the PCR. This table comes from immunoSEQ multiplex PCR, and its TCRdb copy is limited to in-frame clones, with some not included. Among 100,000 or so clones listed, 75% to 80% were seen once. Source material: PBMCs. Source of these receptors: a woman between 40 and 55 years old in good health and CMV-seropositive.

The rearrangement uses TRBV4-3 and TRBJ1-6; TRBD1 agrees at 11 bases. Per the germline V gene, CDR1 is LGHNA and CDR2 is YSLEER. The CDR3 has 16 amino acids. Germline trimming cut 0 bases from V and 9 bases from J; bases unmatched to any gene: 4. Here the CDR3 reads CASSQEGGQGVSPLHF. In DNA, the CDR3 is TGCGCCAGCAGCCAAGAAGGGGGACAGGGGGTTTCACCCCTCCACTTT.

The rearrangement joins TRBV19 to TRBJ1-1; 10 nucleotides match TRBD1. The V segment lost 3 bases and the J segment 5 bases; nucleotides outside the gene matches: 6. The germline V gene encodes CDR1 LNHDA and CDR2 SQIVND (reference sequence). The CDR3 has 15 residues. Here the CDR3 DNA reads TGTGCCAGTAGTATGACAGGGGGCGTGGGGACTGAAGCTTTCTTT. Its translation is CASSMTGGVGTEAFF.

The CDR3 DNA sequence: TGTGCCAGCATCCCAAAGGGGAGGGTGAATCAGCCCCAGCATTTT. Protein product: CASIPKGRVNQPQHF. J is TRBJ1-5 and V is TRBV28; TRBD1 might be the D (5 bases). The V gene lost 7 bases and the J gene lost 4 bases, with 17 bases spanning the gap. The V gene's germline CDR1 is MDHEN and CDR2 SYDVKM. The CDR3 sequence is 15 residues long.

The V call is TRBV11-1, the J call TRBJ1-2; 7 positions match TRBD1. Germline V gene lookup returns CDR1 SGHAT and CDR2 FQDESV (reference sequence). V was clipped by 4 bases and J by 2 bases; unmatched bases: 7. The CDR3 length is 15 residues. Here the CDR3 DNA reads TGTGCCAGCAGCTCCTACAGGGGCCCCAACTATGGCTACACCTTC. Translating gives CASSSYRGPNYGYTF.

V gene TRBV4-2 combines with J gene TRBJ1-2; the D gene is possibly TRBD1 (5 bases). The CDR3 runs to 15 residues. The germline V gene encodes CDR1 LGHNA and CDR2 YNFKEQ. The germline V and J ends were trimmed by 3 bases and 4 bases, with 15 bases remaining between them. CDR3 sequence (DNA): TGTGCCAGCAGCCAGGGGGAGGACACCATCTATGGCTACACCTTC. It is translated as CASSQGEDTIYGYTF.

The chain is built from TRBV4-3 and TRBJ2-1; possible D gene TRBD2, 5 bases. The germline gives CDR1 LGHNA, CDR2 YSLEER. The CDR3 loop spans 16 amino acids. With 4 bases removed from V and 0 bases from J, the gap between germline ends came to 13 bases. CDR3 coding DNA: TGCGCCAGCAGCCCGGAAAGCGGCCTCTCCTACAATGAGCAGTTCTTC. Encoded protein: CASSPESGLSYNEQFF.

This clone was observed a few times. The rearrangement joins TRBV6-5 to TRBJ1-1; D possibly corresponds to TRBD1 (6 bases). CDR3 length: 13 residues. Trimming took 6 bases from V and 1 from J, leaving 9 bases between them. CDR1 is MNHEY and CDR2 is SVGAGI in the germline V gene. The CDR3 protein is CASSGQPNTEAFF. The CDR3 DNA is TGTGCCAGCAGCGGACAGCCGAACACTGAAGCTTTCTTT.

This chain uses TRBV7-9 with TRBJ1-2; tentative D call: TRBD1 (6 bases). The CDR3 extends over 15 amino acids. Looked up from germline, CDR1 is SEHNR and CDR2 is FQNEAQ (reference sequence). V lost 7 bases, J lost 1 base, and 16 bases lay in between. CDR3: CASTPPGQINYGYTF. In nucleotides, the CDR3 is TGTGCCAGCACCCCTCCCGGACAGATTAACTATGGCTACACCTTC.

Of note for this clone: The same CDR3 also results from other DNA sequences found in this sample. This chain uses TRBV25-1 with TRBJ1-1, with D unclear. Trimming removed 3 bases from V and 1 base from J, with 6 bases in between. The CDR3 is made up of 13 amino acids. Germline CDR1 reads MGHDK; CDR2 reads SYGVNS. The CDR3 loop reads CASSEAGNTEAFF. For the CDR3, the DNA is TGTGCCAGCAGTGAGGCAGGGAACACTGAAGCTTTCTTT.

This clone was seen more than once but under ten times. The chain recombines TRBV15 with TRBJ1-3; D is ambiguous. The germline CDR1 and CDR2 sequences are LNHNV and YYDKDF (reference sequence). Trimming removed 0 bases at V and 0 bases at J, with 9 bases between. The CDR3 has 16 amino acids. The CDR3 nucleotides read TGTGCCACCAGCAGAGAGGACTCCTTCTCTGGAAACACCATATATTTT. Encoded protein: CATSREDSFSGNTIYF.

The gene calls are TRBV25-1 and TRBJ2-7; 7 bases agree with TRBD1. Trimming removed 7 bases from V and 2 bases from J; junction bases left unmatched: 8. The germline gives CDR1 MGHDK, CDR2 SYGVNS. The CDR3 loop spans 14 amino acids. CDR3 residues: CASTPAGQAYEQYF. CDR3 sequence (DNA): TGTGCCAGCACTCCCGCCGGACAGGCCTACGAGCAGTACTTC.

The CDR3 is CASSYGQYNEQFF. CDR3 sequence (DNA): TGTGCCAGCAGTTATGGACAATACAATGAGCAGTTCTTC. The V call is TRBV27, the J call TRBJ2-1; a possible D gene is TRBD1 (5 bases). The CDR3 runs to 13 residues. Germline V gives CDR1 MNHEY, CDR2 SMNVEV (reference sequence). Trimming pared 4 bases from V and 4 bases from J, leaving 8 bases between.

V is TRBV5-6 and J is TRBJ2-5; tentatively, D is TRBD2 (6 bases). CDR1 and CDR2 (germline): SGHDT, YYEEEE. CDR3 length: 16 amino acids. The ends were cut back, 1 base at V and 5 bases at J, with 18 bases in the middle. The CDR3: CASSLFGWGGTETQYF. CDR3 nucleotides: TGTGCCAGCAGCTTGTTTGGTTGGGGCGGGACCGAGACCCAGTACTTC.

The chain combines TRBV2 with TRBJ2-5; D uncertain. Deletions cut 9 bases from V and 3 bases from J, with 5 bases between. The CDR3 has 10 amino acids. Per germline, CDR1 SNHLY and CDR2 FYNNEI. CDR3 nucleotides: TGTGCCAGTAATGAAGAGACCCAGTACTTC. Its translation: CASNEETQYF.

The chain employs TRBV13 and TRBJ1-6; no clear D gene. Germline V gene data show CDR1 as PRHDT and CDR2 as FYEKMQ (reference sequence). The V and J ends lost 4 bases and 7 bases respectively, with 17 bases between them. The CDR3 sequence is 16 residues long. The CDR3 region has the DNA TGTGCCAGCAGCTGGGCCCCCCCGGTTGGAAATTCACCCCTCCACTTT. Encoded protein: CASSWAPPVGNSPLHF.

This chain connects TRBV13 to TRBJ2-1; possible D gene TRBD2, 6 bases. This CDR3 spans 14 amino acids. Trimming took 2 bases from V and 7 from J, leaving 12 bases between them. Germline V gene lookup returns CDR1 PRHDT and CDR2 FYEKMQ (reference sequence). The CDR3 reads CASSLPGTPNEQFF. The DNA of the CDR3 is TGTGCCAGCAGCTTACCCGGGACTCCAAATGAGCAGTTCTTC.

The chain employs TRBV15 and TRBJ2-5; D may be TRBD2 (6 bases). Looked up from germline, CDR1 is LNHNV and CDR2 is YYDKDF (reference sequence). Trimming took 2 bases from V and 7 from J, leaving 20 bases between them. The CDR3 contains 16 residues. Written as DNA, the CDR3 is TGTGCCACCAGCAGATTAGTCGGGGGAGGAGATGGGACCCAGTACTTC. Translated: CATSRLVGGGDGTQYF.